These 2 T cell receptor beta chains share one sample of origin, sequenced in a study of blood T cell repertoires in COVID-19. Sequencing was performed with immunoSEQ multiplex PCR; in TCRdb, only in-frame clones are kept and a portion is missing. The data show roughly 100,000 clones, about 92% seen once. Sequencing was done on a sample of peripheral blood. The receptors stem from a woman older than 75 in a cohort sampled during active COVID-19.

The V call is TRBV7-9, the J call TRBJ2-5; 8 bases fit TRBD1. Germline assignment: CDR1 SEHNR and CDR2 FQNEAQ (reference sequence). J gave up 6 bases and V 5 bases, and 11 bases lay outside the gene matches. The CDR3 has 15 amino acids. The CDR3 sequence: CASSTNGQGGQTQYF. The CDR3 bases are TGTGCCAGCAGCACAAATGGACAGGGTGGGCAGACCCAGTACTTC.

The chain carries TRBV6-5 and TRBJ1-5; possible D gene TRBD1, 6 bases. V was cut by 6 bases and J by 0 bases, with 12 bases left in between. The CDR3 sequence is 15 residues long. Germline V CDR1 and CDR2: MNHEY, SVGAGI. The CDR3 bases are TGTGCCAGCAGAAAACAGGGACCTAGCAATCAGCCCCAGCATTTT. Translation gives CASRKQGPSNQPQHF.